These 12 T cell receptor beta chains came from one sample sequenced in a study of post-analysis software for immune sequencing data. Study results and limitations: Higher frequency in patients than in controls was seen for roughly 5 TRBV segments, with TRBV5-6, TRBV5-1 and TRBV20-1 among them.

The TCR beta cDNA libraries contained unique molecular identifiers. TCRdb reprocessed the PCR reads with MiXCR, giving one entry per CDR3 protein. Among some 690,000 distinct CDR3 sequences, 59% were seen once, and the ten largest hold around 10%. These receptors lack a known antigen. Sequencing was performed on blood. The receptors here all came from a girl between 2 and 10 years old with multiple sclerosis.

A word on this clonotype: An end of the junction differs from the germline gene, which may be a read error. This sequence joins TRBV7-9 and TRBJ2-5; D is ambiguous. Germline values: CDR1 SEHNR, CDR2 FQNEAQ (reference sequence). This CDR3 region has 12 residues. The CDR3 bases are TGCGCCAGCAGCTTCCGCGAAGAGACCCAGTACTTC. This encodes CASSFREETQYF.

This clonotype was counted a single time. The rearrangement links TRBV29-1 to TRBJ2-5, with unresolved D. The germline gives CDR1 SQVTM, CDR2 ANQGSEA. The CDR3 is 12 residues long. Trimming stripped 6 bases from V and 0 bases from J, with 8 bases between. In DNA form, the CDR3 reads TGCAGCGTGCAGCCTGACCAAGAGACCCAGTACTTC. Its protein product is CSVQPDQETQYF.

This chain links TRBV6-5 with TRBJ2-3; 7 positions agree with TRBD1. Germline CDR1 reads MNHEY; CDR2 reads SVGAGI. The V gene end was trimmed by 6 bases and the J gene end by 4 bases; junction bases not matched to a gene: 7. The CDR3 is 14 residues long. Here the CDR3 DNA reads TGTGCCAGCAGCCTTGCTCAGGGGGCAGATACGCAGTATTTT. Translation gives CASSLAQGADTQYF.

CDR3 in amino acids: CASSAEQPGANVLTF. CDR3 coding DNA: TGCGCCAGCAGCGCCGAACAACCTGGGGCCAACGTCCTGACTTTC. The J gene is TRBJ2-6, the V gene TRBV5-1, with D hard to call. V lost 4 bases and J lost 2, with 10 bases in between. The CDR3 loop spans 15 amino acids. The germline V gene encodes CDR1 SGHRS and CDR2 YFSETQ.

The CDR3 DNA reads as TGTGCCAGCAGTTTTAGTGTGCCCAGGGAACTGAAAGAGACCCAGTACTTC. Encoded protein: CASSFSVPRELKETQYF. The genes are TRBV12-3 or TRBV12-4 and TRBJ2-5; tentatively, D is TRBD1 (5 bases). The CDR3 spans 17 residues. V was cut by 3 bases and J by 3 bases, with 20 bases left in between.

V is TRBV10-3 and J is TRBJ1-4; possibly TRBD1 for D (5 bases). This CDR3 has 13 residues. V was shortened by 3 bases and J by 6 bases, with 8 bases between the two germline ends. Per germline, CDR1 ENHRY and CDR2 SYGVKD. CDR3 residues: CAISDPGHEKLFF. The CDR3 DNA follows: TGTGCCATCAGTGACCCAGGGCATGAAAAACTGTTTTTT.

This chain connects TRBV7-2 to TRBJ1-2; weak D call: TRBD1 (5 bases). From germline, CDR1 is SGHTA and CDR2 FQGNSA. V lost 2 bases, J lost 4 bases, and 14 bases lay in between. This CDR3 is built from 15 residues. CDR3 in amino acids: CASSLPLGESYGYTF. CDR3 nucleotides: TGTGCCAGCAGCTTACCCCTAGGGGAGAGCTATGGCTACACCTTC.

This clonotype appeared many times. V gene TRBV7-9 combines with J gene TRBJ2-1; the match to TRBD1 covers 7 bases. Trimming cost V 1 base and J 2 bases; bases outside gene matches: 2. Germline V CDR1 and CDR2: SEHNR, FQNEAQ (reference sequence). The CDR3 extends over 15 amino acids. The CDR3 loop is CASSLDRGAYNEQFF. The CDR3 DNA reads TGTGCCAGCAGCTTAGACAGGGGAGCCTACAATGAGCAGTTCTTC. Combining the CDR3 with reference TRBV7-9 and TRBJ2-1 gives the whole variable domain DTGVSQNPRHKITKRGQNVTFRCDPISEHNRLYWYRQTLGQGPEFLTYFQNEAQLEKSRLLSDRFSAERPKGSFSTLEIQRTEQGDSAMYLCASSLDRGAYNEQFFGPGTRLTVL.

This chain joins TRBV6-5 and TRBJ1-5; D possibly corresponds to TRBD1 (5 bases). The length of the CDR3 is 19 residues. In germline, CDR1 is MNHEY, CDR2 SVGAGI. Trimming pared 2 bases from V and 1 base from J, leaving 21 bases between. Written as DNA, the CDR3 is TGTGCCAGCAGTTACCTACGCACCGGGGACGTAGGGAGCAATCAGCCCCAGCATTTT. It specifies CASSYLRTGDVGSNQPQHF.

V gene TRBV12-3 or TRBV12-4 combines with J gene TRBJ2-1; D unclear. V was shortened by 2 bases and J by 15 bases, with 11 bases between the two germline ends. CDR3 length: 11 amino acids. The CDR3 spells CASSLQVGVFF. CDR3 DNA sequence: TGTGCCAGCAGTTTACAGGTTGGGGTGTTCTTC.

The chain recombines TRBV24-1 with TRBJ2-3, with D possibly being TRBD2 (6 bases). Trimming took off 3 bases at V and 2 bases at J, with 17 bases between the two ends. Germline CDR1 is KGHDR and CDR2 is SFDVKD. The CDR3 sequence is 17 residues long. CDR3 amino acids: CATSDPGTGVYTDTQYF. CDR3 nucleotides: TGTGCCACCAGTGATCCCGGGACTGGGGTTTACACAGATACGCAGTATTTT.

The rearrangement links TRBV12-3 or TRBV12-4 to TRBJ1-6; TRBD1 might be the D (5 bases). V lost 4 bases and J 14 bases, leaving 18 bases between the germline ends. CDR3 size: 14 residues. The CDR3 DNA follows: TGTGCCAGCAGTTGGGCGGCCTCTGGGGGGACCCTCCACTTT. Protein product: CASSWAASGGTLHF.